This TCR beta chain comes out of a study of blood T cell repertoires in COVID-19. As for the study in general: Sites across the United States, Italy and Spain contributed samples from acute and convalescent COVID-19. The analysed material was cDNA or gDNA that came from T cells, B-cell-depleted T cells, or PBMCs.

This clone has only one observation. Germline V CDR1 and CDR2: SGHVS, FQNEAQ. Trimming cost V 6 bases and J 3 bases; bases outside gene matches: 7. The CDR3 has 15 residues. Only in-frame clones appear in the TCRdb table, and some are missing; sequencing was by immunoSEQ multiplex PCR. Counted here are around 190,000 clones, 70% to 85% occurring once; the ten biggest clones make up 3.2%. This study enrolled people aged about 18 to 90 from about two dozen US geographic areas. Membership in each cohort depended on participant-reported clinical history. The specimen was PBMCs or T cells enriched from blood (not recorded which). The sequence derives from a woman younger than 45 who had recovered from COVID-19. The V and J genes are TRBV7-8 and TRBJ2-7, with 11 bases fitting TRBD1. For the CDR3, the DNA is TGTGCCAGCAGGGCCGGGACAGGGGGACTCTACGAGCAGTACTTC. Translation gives CASRAGTGGLYEQYF. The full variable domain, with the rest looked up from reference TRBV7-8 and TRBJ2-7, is GAGVSQSPRYKVAKRGQDVALRCDPISGHVSLFWYQQALGQGPEFLTYFQNEAQLDKSGLPSDRFFAERPEGSVSTLKIQRTQQEDSAVYLCASRAGTGGLYEQYFGPGTRLTVT.